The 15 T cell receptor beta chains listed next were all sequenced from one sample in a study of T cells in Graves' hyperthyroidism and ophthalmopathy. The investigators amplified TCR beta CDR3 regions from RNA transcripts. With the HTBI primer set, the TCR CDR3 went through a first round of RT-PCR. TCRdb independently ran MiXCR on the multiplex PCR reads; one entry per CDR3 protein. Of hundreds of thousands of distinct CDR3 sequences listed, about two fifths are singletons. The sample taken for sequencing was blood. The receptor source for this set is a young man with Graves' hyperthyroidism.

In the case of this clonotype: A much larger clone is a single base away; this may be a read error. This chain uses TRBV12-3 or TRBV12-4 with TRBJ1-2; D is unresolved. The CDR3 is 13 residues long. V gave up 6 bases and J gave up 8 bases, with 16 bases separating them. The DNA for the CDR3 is TGTGCCAGCAGCCCTTCGGCTATACGGGGCTACACCTTC. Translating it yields CASSPSAIRGYTF.

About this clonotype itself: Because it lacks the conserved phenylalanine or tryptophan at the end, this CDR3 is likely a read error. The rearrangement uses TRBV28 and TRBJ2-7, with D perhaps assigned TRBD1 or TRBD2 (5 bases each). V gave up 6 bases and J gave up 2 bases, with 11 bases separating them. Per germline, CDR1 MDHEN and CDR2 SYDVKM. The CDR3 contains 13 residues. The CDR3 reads CASRRDGTYEQYL. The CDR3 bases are TGTGCCAGCAGGAGGGACGGAACCTACGAGCAGTACTTA.

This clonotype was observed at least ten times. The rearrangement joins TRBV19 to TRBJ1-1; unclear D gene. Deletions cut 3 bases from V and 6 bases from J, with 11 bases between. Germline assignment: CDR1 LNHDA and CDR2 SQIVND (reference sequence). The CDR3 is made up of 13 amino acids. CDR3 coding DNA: TGTGCCAGTAGTATGGTTGAGGGCGCTGAAGCTTTCTTT. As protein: CASSMVEGAEAFF.

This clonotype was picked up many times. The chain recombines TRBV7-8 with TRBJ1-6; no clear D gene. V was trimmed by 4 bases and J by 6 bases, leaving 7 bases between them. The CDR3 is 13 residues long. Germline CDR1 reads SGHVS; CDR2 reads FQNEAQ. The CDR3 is CASSYGVNSPLHF. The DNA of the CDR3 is TGTGCCAGCAGCTACGGGGTTAATTCACCCCTCCACTTT. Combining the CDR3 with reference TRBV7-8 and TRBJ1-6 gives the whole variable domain GAGVSQSPRYKVAKRGQDVALRCDPISGHVSLFWYQQALGQGPEFLTYFQNEAQLDKSGLPSDRFFAERPEGSVSTLKIQRTQQEDSAVYLCASSYGVNSPLHFGNGTRLTVT.

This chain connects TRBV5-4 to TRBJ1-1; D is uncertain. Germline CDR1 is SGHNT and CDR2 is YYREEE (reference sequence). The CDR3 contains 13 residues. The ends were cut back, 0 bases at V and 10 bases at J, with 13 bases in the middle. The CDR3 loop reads CASSLVGSQRAFF. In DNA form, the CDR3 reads TGTGCCAGCAGCTTGGTCGGGTCCCAGCGAGCTTTCTTT.

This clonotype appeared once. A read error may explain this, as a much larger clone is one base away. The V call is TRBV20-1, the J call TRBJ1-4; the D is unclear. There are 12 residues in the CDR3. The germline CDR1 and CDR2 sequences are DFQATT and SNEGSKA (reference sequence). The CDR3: CSASDLNGKLFF. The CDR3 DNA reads TGCAGTGCTTCCGACCTTAATGGAAAACTGTTTTTT.

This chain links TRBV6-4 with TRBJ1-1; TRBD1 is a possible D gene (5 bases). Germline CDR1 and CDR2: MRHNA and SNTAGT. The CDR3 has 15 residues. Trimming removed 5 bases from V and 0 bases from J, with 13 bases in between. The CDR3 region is CASSWGRALNTEAFF. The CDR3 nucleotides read TGTGCCAGCAGTTGGGGACGAGCCCTGAACACTGAAGCTTTCTTT.

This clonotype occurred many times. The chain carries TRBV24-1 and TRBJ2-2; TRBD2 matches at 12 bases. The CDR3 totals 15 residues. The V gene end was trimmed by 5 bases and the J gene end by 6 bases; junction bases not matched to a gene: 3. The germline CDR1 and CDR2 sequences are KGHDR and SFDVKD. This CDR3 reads CATSGRLAGAGELFF. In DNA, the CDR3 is TGTGCCACCAGTGGAAGACTAGCGGGAGCCGGGGAGCTGTTTTTT.

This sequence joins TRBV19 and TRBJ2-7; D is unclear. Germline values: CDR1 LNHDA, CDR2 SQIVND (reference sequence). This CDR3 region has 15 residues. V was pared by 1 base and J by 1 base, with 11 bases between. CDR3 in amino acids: CASSIVGASSYEQYF. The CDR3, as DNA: TGTGCCAGTAGTATAGTGGGTGCCAGTTCCTACGAGCAGTACTTC.

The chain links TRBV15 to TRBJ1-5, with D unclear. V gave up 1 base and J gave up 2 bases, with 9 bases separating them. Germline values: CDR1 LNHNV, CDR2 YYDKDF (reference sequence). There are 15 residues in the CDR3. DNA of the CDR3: TGTGCCACCAGCAGAGTGTCTGGGGGCAATCAGCCCCAGCATTTT. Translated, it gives CATSRVSGGNQPQHF.

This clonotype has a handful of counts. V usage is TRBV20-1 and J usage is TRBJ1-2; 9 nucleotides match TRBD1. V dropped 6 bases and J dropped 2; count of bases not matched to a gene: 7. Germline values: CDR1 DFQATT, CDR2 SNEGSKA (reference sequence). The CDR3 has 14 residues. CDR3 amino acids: CSAQQGAGNYGYTF. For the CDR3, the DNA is TGCAGTGCCCAACAGGGGGCAGGCAACTATGGCTACACCTTC.

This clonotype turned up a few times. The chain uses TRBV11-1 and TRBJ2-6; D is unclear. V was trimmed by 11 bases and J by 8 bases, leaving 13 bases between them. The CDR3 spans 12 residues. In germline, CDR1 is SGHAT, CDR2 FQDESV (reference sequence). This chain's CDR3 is CAWSFRTNVLTF. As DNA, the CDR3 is TGTGCCTGGAGTTTCCGGACCAACGTCCTGACTTTC.

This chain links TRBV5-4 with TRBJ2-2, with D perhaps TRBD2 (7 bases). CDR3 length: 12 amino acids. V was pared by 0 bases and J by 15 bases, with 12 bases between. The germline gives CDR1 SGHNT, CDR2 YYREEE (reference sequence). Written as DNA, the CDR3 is TGTGCCAGCAGCTTGGATAGAGGGGGGGTGTTTTTT. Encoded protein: CASSLDRGGVFF.

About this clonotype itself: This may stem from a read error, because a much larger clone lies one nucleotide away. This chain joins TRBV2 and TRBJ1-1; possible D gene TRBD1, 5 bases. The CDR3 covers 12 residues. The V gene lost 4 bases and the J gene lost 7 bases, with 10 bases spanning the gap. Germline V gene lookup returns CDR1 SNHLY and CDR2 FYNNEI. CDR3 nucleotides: TGTGCCAGCAGTGTCGGGACCCGTGAAGCTTTCTTT. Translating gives CASSVGTREAFF. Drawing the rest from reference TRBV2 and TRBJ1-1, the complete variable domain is EPEVTQTPSHQVTQMGQEVILRCVPISNHLYFYWYRQILGQKVEFLVSFYNNEISEKSEIFDDQFSVERPDGSNFTLKIRSTKLEDSAMYFCASSVGTREAFFGQGTRLTVV.

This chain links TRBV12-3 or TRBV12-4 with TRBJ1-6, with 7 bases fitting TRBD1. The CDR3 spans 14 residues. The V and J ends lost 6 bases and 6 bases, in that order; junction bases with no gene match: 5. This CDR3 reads CASRRRDSNSPLHF. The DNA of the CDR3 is TGTGCCAGCAGGAGACGGGACAGTAATTCACCCCTCCACTTT.